A single sample gave rise to the 14 T cell receptor beta chains below, sequenced in a study of cytotoxic CD8 clonotypes in ibrutinib-treated CLL. Sequencing was performed with immunoSEQ multiplex PCR; in TCRdb, only in-frame clones are kept and a portion is missing. This table holds 200,000 to 250,000 clones, 60% to 80% found once. The sequenced sample was PBMCs, obtained after 12 months of ibrutinib treatment. These receptors originate from a human donor with chronic lymphocytic leukemia.

The rearrangement uses TRBV7-9 and TRBJ1-2; tentatively, D is TRBD1 (6 bases). CDR3 size: 14 residues. V was clipped by 2 bases and J by 8 bases, with 15 bases between them. The germline CDR1 and CDR2 sequences are SEHNR and FQNEAQ (reference sequence). CDR3 in amino acids: CASSLTGRGGGYTF. The CDR3 DNA sequence: TGTGCCAGCAGCTTAACGGGCAGGGGCGGAGGCTACACCTTC.

CDR3 bases: TGTGCCAGCAGGGGGAAAGGGGGCCTTAACTATGGCTACACCTTC. It is translated as CASRGKGGLNYGYTF. V usage is TRBV27 and J usage is TRBJ1-2, with TRBD1 matching over 7 bases. CDR3 size: 15 residues. J was trimmed by 1 base and V by 6 bases; bases with no gene match: 8. Germline values: CDR1 MNHEY, CDR2 SMNVEV (reference sequence).

The chain links TRBV7-9 to TRBJ1-2, with D uncertain. The CDR3 length is 15 residues. Trimming pared 0 bases from V and 8 bases from J, leaving 16 bases between. Germline CDR1 SEHNR, CDR2 FQNEAQ (reference sequence). The chain's CDR3 is CASSLAVAGSKGYTF. DNA for the CDR3: TGTGCCAGCAGCTTAGCTGTGGCAGGTAGTAAAGGCTACACCTTC.

CDR3 in amino acids: CASRKIPDSSNQPQHF. The CDR3 coding sequence is TGTGCCAGCAGGAAAATTCCGGACAGTAGCAATCAGCCCCAGCATTTT. The rearrangement uses TRBV28 and TRBJ1-5; possible D gene TRBD1, 6 bases. The V end was cut by 6 bases, the J end by 0 bases, with 15 bases between. CDR3 size: 16 residues. Germline V gene sequence: CDR1 MDHEN, CDR2 SYDVKM.

Points on this clone: Other DNA sequences in this sample translate to the same CDR3. The J gene is TRBJ1-5, the V gene TRBV7-6; TRBD1 might be the D (5 bases). Deletions cut 4 bases from V and 4 bases from J, with 8 bases between. The CDR3 contains 13 residues. Germline assignment: CDR1 SGHVS and CDR2 FNYEAQ. CDR3 protein: CASSSRVNQPQHF. In DNA, the CDR3 is TGTGCCAGCAGCTCCAGGGTAAATCAGCCCCAGCATTTT.

This sequence joins TRBV5-4 and TRBJ1-5, with 11 bases that match TRBD1. Germline CDR1 SGHNT, CDR2 YYREEE (reference sequence). V trimming: 4 bases; J trimming: 7 bases; junction bases outside the gene matches: 10. The CDR3 spans 16 residues. The CDR3 sequence is CASSVTGQGAKQPQHF. As DNA, the CDR3 is TGTGCCAGCAGCGTGACCGGACAGGGGGCGAAGCAGCCCCAGCATTTT.

V gene TRBV5-8 combines with J gene TRBJ2-1; 11 bases are a match to TRBD2. The length of the CDR3 is 19 residues. CDR1 and CDR2 from the germline V gene are SGHTS and YDEGEE. J gave up 1 base and V 4 bases, and 13 bases lay outside the gene matches. Written as DNA, the CDR3 is TGTGCCAGCAGCGCCCCACTAGCGGGGGTTCTGTGGTCCTACAATGAGCAGTTCTTC. Translating it yields CASSAPLAGVLWSYNEQFF.

The rearrangement joins TRBV6-1 to TRBJ1-1, with D maybe TRBD1 (5 bases). The CDR3 spans 14 residues. The germline V and J ends were trimmed by 1 base and 10 bases, with 16 bases remaining between them. CDR1 and CDR2 from the germline V gene are MNHNS and SASEGT. DNA of the CDR3: TGTGCCAGCAGTGAAGTGGGGCTTCGGGGTGGAGCTTTCTTT. Its protein product is CASSEVGLRGGAFF.

The V gene is TRBV30, the J gene TRBJ1-3, with D tentatively TRBD1 (6 bases). The CDR3 loop spans 15 amino acids. Germline CDR1 reads GTSNPN; CDR2 reads SVGIG (reference sequence). The ends were cut back, 2 bases at V and 3 bases at J, with 14 bases in the middle. DNA of the CDR3: TGTGCCTGGAGTAGGGGGGTGGTACGTGGAAACACCATATATTTT. As protein: CAWSRGVVRGNTIYF.

This clone came up a few times. The chain combines TRBV5-3 with TRBJ1-6, with 11 bases identical to TRBD1. TRBV5-3 is an open reading frame, and its role is uncertain. CDR3 size: 19 residues. V lost 2 bases to trimming and J lost 1 base; unmatched junction nucleotides: 8. The CDR3 spells CARSLRTGGGESYNSPLHF. The CDR3 DNA is TGTGCCAGAAGCTTAAGGACAGGGGGCGGTGAGTCCTATAATTCACCCCTCCACTTT.

The chain uses TRBV10-1 and TRBJ1-2; D remains unclear. Trimming cost V 0 bases and J 8 bases, with 10 bases left between them. The CDR3 length is 13 residues. From germline, CDR1 is WNHNN and CDR2 SYGVQD (reference sequence). In DNA, the CDR3 is TGCGCCAGCAGTGAGTCGACTCGTGGAGGCTACACCTTC. Encoded protein: CASSESTRGGYTF.

The V gene is TRBV30, the J gene TRBJ2-1; D is uncertain. This CDR3 has 13 amino acids. The V gene lost 0 bases and the J gene lost 6 bases, with 9 bases spanning the gap. Germline assignment: CDR1 GTSNPN and CDR2 SVGIG (reference sequence). CDR3 sequence: CAWSVKFPNEQFF. The CDR3 DNA follows: TGTGCCTGGAGTGTCAAGTTCCCCAATGAGCAGTTCTTC.

The chain couples TRBV7-2 to TRBJ1-5; 10 bases map to TRBD1. Germline values: CDR1 SGHTA, CDR2 FQGNSA. The CDR3 is 16 amino acids. After removal of 1 base from V and 6 bases from J, the junction contained 6 bases not matched to a gene. Here the CDR3 reads CASSLVRTGGTQPQHF. For the CDR3, the DNA is TGTGCCAGCAGCTTAGTTAGGACAGGGGGGACTCAGCCCCAGCATTTT.

This chain uses TRBV19 with TRBJ2-7; D gene unclear. CDR3 size: 12 residues. Looked up from germline, CDR1 is LNHDA and CDR2 is SQIVND (reference sequence). Trimming left V 5 bases short and J 1 base short, with 6 bases between. The CDR3 loop reads CASSPSSYEQYF. The CDR3 nucleotides read TGTGCCAGTAGTCCTTCGTCCTACGAGCAGTACTTC.